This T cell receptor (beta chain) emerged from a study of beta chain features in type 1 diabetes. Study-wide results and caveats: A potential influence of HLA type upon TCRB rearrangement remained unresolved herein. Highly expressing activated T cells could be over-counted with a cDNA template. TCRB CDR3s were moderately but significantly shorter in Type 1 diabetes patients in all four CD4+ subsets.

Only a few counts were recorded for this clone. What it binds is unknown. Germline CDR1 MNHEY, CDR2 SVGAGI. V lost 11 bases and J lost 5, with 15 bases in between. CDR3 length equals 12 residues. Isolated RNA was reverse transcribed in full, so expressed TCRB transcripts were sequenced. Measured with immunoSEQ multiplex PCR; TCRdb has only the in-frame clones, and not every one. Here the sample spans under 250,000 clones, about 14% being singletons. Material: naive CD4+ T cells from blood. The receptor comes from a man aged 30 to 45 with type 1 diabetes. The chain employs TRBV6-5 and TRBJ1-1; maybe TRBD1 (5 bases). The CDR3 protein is CAVGREITEAFF. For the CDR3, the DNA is TGTGCCGTGGGGCGGGAAATAACTGAAGCTTTCTTT.